Listed here are 32 T cell receptor beta chains from one sample, sequenced in a study of a mutant IDH1 vaccine in newly diagnosed glioma. Data came from immunoSEQ multiplex PCR; TCRdb stores just in-frame clones and leaves some out. The profile covers roughly 130,000 clones, with around 77% appearing a single time and about 5.5% taken by the ten largest. No antigen has been identified for these receptors. Time point reported: week 11, during vaccination. Doses comprised 300 ug of mutant IDH1 20-mer peptide each, plus topical imiquimod. The input for sequencing was PBMCs, taken from a glioma patient whose treatment included an IDH1 peptide vaccine. These receptors were taken from a man aged 40-50 years with glioma.

V is TRBV4-1 and J is TRBJ2-1; 10 nucleotides line up with TRBD2. CDR3 length: 14 residues. Germline V gives CDR1 MGHRA, CDR2 YSYEKL. V shed 4 bases and J 15 bases; nucleotides not matched to a gene: 12. The CDR3 nucleotides are TGCGCCAGCAGCCCCACGGGAGCGGGGGGGGCTGGGTTCTTC. Amino acids: CASSPTGAGGAGFF.

The chain has TRBV5-6 and TRBJ2-5, with TRBD1 matching over 7 bases. After removal of 6 bases from V and 3 bases from J, the junction contained 11 bases not matched to a gene. CDR1 is SGHDT and CDR2 is YYEEEE in the germline V gene. CDR3 length: 15 amino acids. CDR3 nucleotide sequence: TGTGCCAGCAACACCAATCTAGGGACAGAAGAGACCCAGTACTTC. Protein product: CASNTNLGTEETQYF.

This clone was picked up one time. V usage is TRBV27 and J usage is TRBJ1-2; 8 bases line up with TRBD1. Germline V CDR1 and CDR2: MNHEY, SMNVEV (reference sequence). Trimming removed 5 bases from V and 7 bases from J; junction bases left unmatched: 15. The CDR3 covers 16 residues. DNA for the CDR3: TGTGCCAGCAGTCCCCGGAGGAGTCAGGGGGCTTTTGGCTACACCTTC. It is translated as CASSPRRSQGAFGYTF.

This rearrangement joins TRBV7-2 to TRBJ2-5; TRBD2 matches at 9 bases. This CDR3 is 15 amino acids long. Trimming cost V 5 bases and J 1 base; bases outside gene matches: 5. Germline V gene data show CDR1 as SGHTA and CDR2 as FQGNSA. This CDR3 is CASSPGTSLQETQYF. As DNA, the CDR3 is TGTGCCAGCAGCCCCGGGACTAGCCTCCAAGAGACCCAGTACTTC.

The genes are TRBV7-2 and TRBJ1-1; TRBD1 might be the D (5 bases). Germline V CDR1 and CDR2: SGHTA, FQGNSA. CDR3 length: 15 residues. The V gene lost 0 bases and the J gene lost 6 bases, with 14 bases spanning the gap. CDR3 residues: CASSLAGGVIAEAFF. The CDR3 nucleotides read TGTGCCAGCAGCTTAGCGGGGGGGGTTATAGCTGAAGCTTTCTTT. The complete variable domain, with remaining parts taken from reference TRBV7-2 and TRBJ1-1, reads GAGVSQSPSNKVTEKGKDVELRCDPISGHTALYWYRQSLGQGLEFLIYFQGNSAPDKSGLPSDRFSAERTGGSVSTLTIQRTQQEDSAVYLCASSLAGGVIAEAFFGQGTRLTVV.

This clone was picked up a small number of times. The rearrangement links TRBV6-1 to TRBJ1-1; D possibly corresponds to TRBD1 (6 bases). This CDR3 has 14 residues. The V end lost 7 bases, the J end lost 5 bases, and 17 bases lay between the germline ends. Germline V gene sequence: CDR1 MNHNS, CDR2 SASEGT. In DNA, the CDR3 is TGTGCCAGCATCGTGGATCGAGGGGGGACTGAAGCTTTCTTT. It is translated as CASIVDRGGTEAFF.

This clone was recorded once. The chain carries TRBV4-2 and TRBJ2-7; D not resolved. The CDR3 is 15 amino acids. The germline CDR1 and CDR2 sequences are LGHNA and YNFKEQ. V was pared by 1 base and J by 3 bases, with 13 bases between. Here the CDR3 DNA reads TGTGCCAGCAGCCAAGCGTCCCTACCCATCTACGAGCAGTACTTC. This translates into CASSQASLPIYEQYF.

The V gene is TRBV7-8, the J gene TRBJ2-5, with 10 bases that match TRBD2. The CDR3 length is 15 residues. Trimming took 7 bases from V and 5 from J; bases not matched to a gene: 10. Germline assignment: CDR1 SGHVS and CDR2 FQNEAQ. The CDR3 DNA reads as TGTGCCAGCATCCCAGTAGCGGGGGGCGGGGAGACCCAGTACTTC. It is translated as CASIPVAGGGETQYF.

The sample holds one count of this clone. This chain connects TRBV7-2 to TRBJ2-7; D remains ambiguous. This CDR3 contains 13 residues. V shed 2 bases and J shed 4 bases, with 9 bases lying between them. Germline CDR1 reads SGHTA; CDR2 reads FQGNSA. The CDR3 DNA reads as TGTGCCAGCAGCTTATCAGGAGTATACGAGCAGTACTTC. Residues: CASSLSGVYEQYF.

The chain is built from TRBV6-5 and TRBJ1-5, with a weak D call TRBD1 (6 bases). The germline gives CDR1 MNHEY, CDR2 SVGAGI. This CDR3 region has 15 residues. V lost 6 bases to trimming and J lost 4 bases, with 16 bases between them. This CDR3 is CASRRGGRENQPQHF. For the CDR3, the DNA is TGTGCCAGCAGGAGAGGGGGGCGAGAGAATCAGCCCCAGCATTTT.

This clone was seen only a few times. The chain uses TRBV5-1 and TRBJ1-4; D not certain. This CDR3 contains 14 residues. Trimming took 10 bases from V and 0 from J, leaving 13 bases between them. Per germline, CDR1 SGHRS and CDR2 YFSETQ. In DNA form, the CDR3 reads TGCGCCTCGAGACGAGGACCAACTAATGAAAAACTGTTTTTT. The encoded protein is CASRRGPTNEKLFF.

The chain couples TRBV15 to TRBJ2-1; D possibly corresponds to TRBD2 (6 bases). With 6 bases removed from V and 1 base from J, the gap between germline ends came to 7 bases. Germline values: CDR1 LNHNV, CDR2 YYDKDF (reference sequence). This CDR3 is built from 13 residues. CDR3 protein: CATREGSYNEQFF. The DNA of the CDR3 is TGTGCCACCAGGGAGGGGTCCTACAATGAGCAGTTCTTC. The variable domain in full, completed from reference TRBV15 and TRBJ2-1, reads DAMVIQNPRYQVTQFGKPVTLSCSQTLNHNVMYWYQQKSSQAPKLLFHYYDKDFNNEADTPDNFQSRRPNTSFCFLDIRSPGLGDTAMYLCATREGSYNEQFFGPGTRLTVL.

As for this clone: Here the CDR3 omits its conserved ending phenylalanine or tryptophan, so a read error is the likely source. It is unclear where the CDR3 begins or ends on the DNA, so no DNA is shown, and the CDR3 is as TCRdb lists it. The chain combines TRBV28 with TRBJ1-2; the table calls TRBD1, which could not be checked here. Germline V gene sequence: CDR1 MDHEN, CDR2 SYDVKM. The CDR3 has 14 residues if both end residues are counted. CDR3 protein: CASSYRGQGSPTLC.

A few counts support this clone. The rearrangement joins TRBV25-1 to TRBJ2-1, with D hard to call. Between the trimmed V and J ends, which lost 2 bases and 0 bases, there was a span of 8 bases. The CDR3 length is 15 residues. Germline CDR1 and CDR2: MGHDK and SYGVNS. DNA of the CDR3: TGTGCCAGCAGTGAACTGTCCTACTCCTACAATGAGCAGTTCTTC. It codes for CASSELSYSYNEQFF.

A few counts support this clone. The chain couples TRBV7-2 to TRBJ2-4; D is ambiguous. Germline CDR1 SGHTA, CDR2 FQGNSA. V lost 5 bases to trimming and J lost 0 bases, with 8 bases between them. The CDR3 covers 14 residues. CDR3: CASSVTLAKNIQYF. The CDR3 coding sequence is TGTGCCAGCAGCGTGACACTAGCCAAAAACATTCAGTACTTC.

The chain employs TRBV6-5 and TRBJ2-7, with D perhaps matching TRBD2 (6 bases). The ends were cut back, 2 bases at V and 0 bases at J, with 11 bases in the middle. There are 15 residues in the CDR3. Germline lookup yields CDR1 MNHEY and CDR2 SVGAGI. CDR3 sequence reads: CASSYAAGSSYEQYF. The CDR3, as DNA: TGTGCCAGCAGTTACGCGGCCGGGAGCTCCTACGAGCAGTACTTC.

The chain recombines TRBV30 with TRBJ1-2, with a possible D match to TRBD1 (6 bases). The V and J ends lost 3 bases and 4 bases respectively, with 12 bases between them. The CDR3 totals 13 residues. CDR1 and CDR2 from the germline V gene are GTSNPN and SVGIG (reference sequence). The CDR3: CAWRWTGAYGYTF. CDR3 in DNA: TGTGCCTGGAGGTGGACGGGGGCCTATGGCTACACCTTC.

The rearrangement links TRBV15 to TRBJ1-2, with unresolved D. Deletions cut 3 bases from V and 8 bases from J, with 19 bases between. Germline V lookup: CDR1 LNHNV, CDR2 YYDKDF (reference sequence). The CDR3 loop spans 15 amino acids. CDR3 sequence reads: CATSRGWTDPRGYTF. The CDR3 nucleotides read TGTGCCACCAGCAGGGGATGGACGGACCCGAGGGGCTACACCTTC. The full variable domain, completed using reference TRBV15 and TRBJ1-2, is DAMVIQNPRYQVTQFGKPVTLSCSQTLNHNVMYWYQQKSSQAPKLLFHYYDKDFNNEADTPDNFQSRRPNTSFCFLDIRSPGLGDTAMYLCATSRGWTDPRGYTFGSGTRLTVV.

This clone was counted between two and nine times. CDR3 coding DNA: TGTGCCATGAAAGACAGGGGAAACTACGAGCAGTACTTC. Its protein is CAMKDRGNYEQYF. The rearrangement links TRBV10-3 to TRBJ2-7; 8 bases fit TRBD1. Per germline, CDR1 ENHRY and CDR2 SYGVKD. The CDR3 has 13 residues. J was trimmed by 3 bases and V by 9 bases; bases with no gene match: 7.

The chain links TRBV6-4 to TRBJ2-1, with a weak D call TRBD2 (5 bases). Germline V lookup: CDR1 MRHNA, CDR2 SNTAGT. The CDR3 is made up of 15 amino acids. V was cut by 5 bases and J by 2 bases, with 13 bases left in between. CDR3 protein: CASSTVGEAYNEQFF. The CDR3 DNA is TGTGCCAGCAGTACGGTCGGGGAAGCCTACAATGAGCAGTTCTTC.

The chain couples TRBV5-4 to TRBJ2-5; D remains ambiguous. This CDR3 region has 14 residues. Germline CDR1 reads SGHNT; CDR2 reads YYREEE (reference sequence). V lost 5 bases and J 5 bases, leaving 16 bases between the germline ends. This CDR3 reads CASSYVGNRETQYF. For the CDR3, the DNA is TGTGCCAGCAGTTACGTAGGGAATAGGGAGACCCAGTACTTC.

The V and J genes are TRBV7-9 and TRBJ1-1; a weak D match, TRBD1 (5 bases). V lost 1 base and J 3 bases, leaving 6 bases between the germline ends. The CDR3 extends over 13 amino acids. Germline-derived CDR1 and CDR2 are SEHNR and FQNEAQ (reference sequence). Here the CDR3 DNA reads TGTGCCAGCAGCTTAGTGGGGGACACTGAAGCTTTCTTT. Protein product: CASSLVGDTEAFF.

The chain uses TRBV11-2 and TRBJ2-7, with D unresolved. V lost 1 base and J 8 bases, leaving 9 bases between the germline ends. CDR1 is SGHAT and CDR2 is FQNNGV in the germline V gene. The CDR3 length is 12 residues. CDR3 DNA: TGTGCCAGCAGCTTAGCGAGGTTCCAGCAGTACTTC. It specifies CASSLARFQQYF.

The table lists this clone with a few counts. V usage is TRBV30 and J usage is TRBJ1-3, with D uncertain. The germline gives CDR1 GTSNPN, CDR2 SVGIG (reference sequence). Trimming shortened V by 3 bases and J by 1 base, and 16 bases separated the two germline ends. This CDR3 has 16 residues. DNA for the CDR3: TGTGCCTGGAGCCTTGTTACTTCGGCGTCTGGAAACACCATATATTTT. This encodes CAWSLVTSASGNTIYF.

The chain employs TRBV10-3 and TRBJ2-2, with D maybe TRBD1 (6 bases). The CDR3 extends over 17 amino acids. CDR1 is ENHRY and CDR2 is SYGVKD in the germline V gene. V lost 0 bases to trimming and J lost 1 base, with 12 bases between them. Here the CDR3 reads CAISESNTGLNTGELFF. Here the CDR3 DNA reads TGTGCCATCAGTGAGTCGAATACAGGGTTGAACACCGGGGAGCTGTTTTTT.

The chain employs TRBV27 and TRBJ2-1; D gene unclear. Germline values: CDR1 MNHEY, CDR2 SMNVEV (reference sequence). The V end was cut by 5 bases, the J end by 5 bases, with 16 bases between. The CDR3 runs 15 residues. The CDR3 loop reads CASSLVGNWDNEQFF. The CDR3 DNA sequence: TGTGCCAGCAGTCTCGTGGGGAACTGGGACAATGAGCAGTTCTTC.

The chain combines TRBV6-4 with TRBJ2-2; D not resolved. Trimming cost V 0 bases and J 0 bases, with 2 bases left between them. CDR1 is MRHNA and CDR2 is SNTAGT in the germline V gene. The CDR3 is made up of 14 amino acids. CDR3 nucleotides: TGTGCCAGCAGTGACTCCGCGAACACCGGGGAGCTGTTTTTT. Translating gives CASSDSANTGELFF.

This chain joins TRBV6-6 and TRBJ2-4; 9 positions agree with TRBD1. The CDR3 runs 16 residues. Trimming at V came to 5 bases and at J to 5 bases, leaving 10 bases not matched to a gene. Germline values: CDR1 MNHNY, CDR2 SVGAGI (reference sequence). CDR3 DNA sequence: TGTGCCAGCAGTCACCCCGGGACAGGGTCTCAAAACATTCAGTACTTC. Amino acids: CASSHPGTGSQNIQYF.

The chain is built from TRBV11-2 and TRBJ1-2; tentatively, D is TRBD1 (6 bases). Germline CDR1 SGHAT, CDR2 FQNNGV. The V and J ends lost 0 bases and 3 bases respectively, with 8 bases between them. This CDR3 comprises 14 residues. This chain's CDR3 is CASSLDHRDYGYTF. For the CDR3, the DNA is TGTGCCAGCAGCTTAGATCACAGGGACTATGGCTACACCTTC.

CDR3 DNA: TGTGCCAGCAGTTTAAAGGTGGACAGGGCTTTAGGCTACACCTTC. Translated: CASSLKVDRALGYTF. V gene TRBV28 combines with J gene TRBJ1-2, with 8 bases lining up with TRBD1. CDR3 length equals 15 residues. CDR1 is MDHEN and CDR2 is SYDVKM in the germline V gene. Trimming at V came to 2 bases and at J to 8 bases, leaving 10 bases not matched to a gene.

In DNA, the CDR3 is TGTGCCAGCAGCTTGAGTGTCATCACAGATACGCAGTATTTT. Encoded protein: CASSLSVITDTQYF. The chain employs TRBV5-4 and TRBJ2-3; D is unresolved. CDR3 length equals 14 residues. V shed 1 base and J shed 2 bases, with 8 bases lying between them. CDR1 is SGHNT, CDR2 YYREEE, per germline (reference sequence).

The chain links TRBV27 to TRBJ2-7; 9 bases agree with TRBD1. The CDR3 consists of 16 residues. Trimming removed 5 bases from V and 1 base from J; junction bases left unmatched: 9. The germline V gene has CDR1 MNHEY and CDR2 SMNVEV (reference sequence). CDR3 coding DNA: TGTGCCAGCAGTCACGCCGGGACAGGGTGGTCCTACGAGCAGTACTTC. It encodes CASSHAGTGWSYEQYF.